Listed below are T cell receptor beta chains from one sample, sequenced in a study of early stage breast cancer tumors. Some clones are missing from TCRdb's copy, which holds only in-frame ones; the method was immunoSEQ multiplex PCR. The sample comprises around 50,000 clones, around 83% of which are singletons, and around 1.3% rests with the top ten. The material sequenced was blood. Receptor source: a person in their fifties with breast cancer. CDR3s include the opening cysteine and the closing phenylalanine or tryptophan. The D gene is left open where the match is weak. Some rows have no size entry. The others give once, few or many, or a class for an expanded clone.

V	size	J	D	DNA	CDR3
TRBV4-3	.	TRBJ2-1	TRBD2	TGCGCCAGCAGCCAAGGGACTAGCGGGGGGGCGGGCTACAATGAGCAGTTCTTC	CASSQGTSGGAGYNEQFF
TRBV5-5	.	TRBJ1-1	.	TGTGCCAGCAGCTCGGGGGGGGGCGGAAGGTACACTGAAGCTTTCTTT	CASSSGGGGRYTEAFF
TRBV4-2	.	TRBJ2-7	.	TGTGCCAGCAGCCAAGATCTGAGCGGATCCTACGAGCAGTACTTC	CASSQDLSGSYEQYF
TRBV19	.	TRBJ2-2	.	TGTGCCAGTAAGGAGCAGGGGCCCGGGGAGCTGTTTTTT	CASKEQGPGELFF
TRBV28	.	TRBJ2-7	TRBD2	TGTGCCAGCAGACTCAGCGGGGGTTACGAGCAGTACTTC	CASRLSGGYEQYF
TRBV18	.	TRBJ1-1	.	TGTGCCAGCTCACCACGAATAGGGGAAGGCACTGAAGCTTTCTTT	CASSPRIGEGTEAFF
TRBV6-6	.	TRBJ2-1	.	TGTGCCAGCAGTCCGAGTGGTGGGGGCTACAATGAGCAGTTCTTC	CASSPSGGGYNEQFF
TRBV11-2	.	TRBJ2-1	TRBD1	TGTGCCAGCAGTACCGGACAGGGGACCTACAATGAGCAGTTCTTC	CASSTGQGTYNEQFF
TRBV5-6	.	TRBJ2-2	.	TGTGCCAGCAGCGTCAGGGGGGCCCCCACCGGGGAGCTGTTTTTT	CASSVRGAPTGELFF
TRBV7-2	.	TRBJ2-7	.	TGTGCCAGCAGCCGGACGGCCTACGAGCAGTACTTC	CASSRTAYEQYF
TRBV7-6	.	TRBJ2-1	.	TGTGCCAGCAGCTTAGGAGGGCTCCCCTACAATGAGCAGTTCTTC	CASSLGGLPYNEQFF
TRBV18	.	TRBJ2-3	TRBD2	TGTGCCAGCTCACCACCGAACCAGGGCAACGCGGGGGGGAAAACAGATACGCAGTATTTT	CASSPPNQGNAGGKTDTQYF
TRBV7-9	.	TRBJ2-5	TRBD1	TGTGCCAGCAGTCGCGCCGGGACAGCACTCCAAGAGACCCAGTACTTC	CASSRAGTALQETQYF
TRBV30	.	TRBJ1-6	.	TGTGCCTGGAGTTTGACAGTTTCGTTCTATAATTCACCCCTCCACTTT	CAWSLTVSFYNSPLHF
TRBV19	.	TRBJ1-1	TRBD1	TGTGCCACGACGGACAGGGGCGCGGGGAACACTGAAGCTTTCTTT	CATTDRGAGNTEAFF
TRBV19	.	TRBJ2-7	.	TGTGCCAGTAGTATGGGCGGTGCCTCCTACGAGCAGTACTTC	CASSMGGASYEQYF
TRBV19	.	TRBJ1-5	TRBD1	TGTGCCAGTAGTATACGGGACAGCACTAGCAATCAGCCCCAGCATTTT	CASSIRDSTSNQPQHF
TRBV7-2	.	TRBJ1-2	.	TGTGCCAGCAGCTTAGACATTGGACAGTACTATGGCTACACCTTC	CASSLDIGQYYGYTF
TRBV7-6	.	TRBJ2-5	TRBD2	TGTGCCAGCAGCTTCGGGGATAGCGGGAGTGAGTACTTC	CASSFGDSGSEYF
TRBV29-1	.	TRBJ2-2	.	TGCAGCGTCCGAAGCGAGAACACCGGGGAGCTGTTTTTT	CSVRSENTGELFF
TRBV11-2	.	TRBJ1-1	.	TGTGCCAGCAGCTTACTTCATAGTACCACTGAAGCTTTCTTT	CASSLLHSTTEAFF
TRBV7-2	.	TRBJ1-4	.	TGTGCCAGCACCCGACTCGGGACGGTGGTTGAAAAACTGTTTTTT	CASTRLGTVVEKLFF
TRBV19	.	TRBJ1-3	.	TGTGCCAGTAGTCAAGTAAGCTCTGGAAACACCATATATTTT	CASSQVSSGNTIYF
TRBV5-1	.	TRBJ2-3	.	TGCGCCAGCAGCTTGGACTCTAGCACAGATACGCAGTATTTT	CASSLDSSTDTQYF
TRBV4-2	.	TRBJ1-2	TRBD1	TGTGCCAGCAGCCCTCCCGGACAGGGGTCCTATGGCTACACCTTC	CASSPPGQGSYGYTF
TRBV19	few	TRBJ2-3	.	TGTGCCAGTAATGGGCCACTTCCCACAGATACGCAGTATTTT	CASNGPLPTDTQYF
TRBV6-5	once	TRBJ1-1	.	TGTGCCAGCAGTTACTCATACAGGGACACTGAAGCTTTCTTT	CASSYSYRDTEAFF
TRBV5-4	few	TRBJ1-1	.	TGTGCCAGCAGACATAGGACCGAGCAGAACACTGAAGCTTTCTTT	CASRHRTEQNTEAFF
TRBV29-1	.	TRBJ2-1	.	TGCAGCGCCGGACAGTACAATGAGCAGTTCTTC	CSAGQYNEQFF
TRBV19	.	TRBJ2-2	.	TGTGCCAGTAGCCACGGGGAGCTGTTTTTT	CASSHGELFF
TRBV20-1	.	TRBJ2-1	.	TGCGGACCAGCGGGCCCCCGAGAGCAGTTCTTC	CGPAGPREQFF
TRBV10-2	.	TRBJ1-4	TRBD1	TGCGCCACTGGGACAGTAGCAACTAATGAAAAACTGTTTTTT	CATGTVATNEKLFF
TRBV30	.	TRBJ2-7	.	TGTGCCTGGAGTAGAACTGTCACTTCCTACGAGCAGTACTTC	CAWSRTVTSYEQYF
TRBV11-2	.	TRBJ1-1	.	TGTGCCAGCAGCTTGGGTGGGTTTGACACTGAAGCTTTCTTT	CASSLGGFDTEAFF
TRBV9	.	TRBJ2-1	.	TGTGCCAGCAGCGTAGGGGGGGCGTGGGATGAGCAGTTCTTC	CASSVGGAWDEQFF
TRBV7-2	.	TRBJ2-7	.	TGTGCCAGCAGCTTTACCAGCAGGACAGCCAACTACGAGCAGTACTTC	CASSFTSRTANYEQYF
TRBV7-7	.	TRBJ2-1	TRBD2	TGTGCTAGCAGCCCCGGGCGGGGGTACAATGAGCAGTTCTTC	CASSPGRGYNEQFF
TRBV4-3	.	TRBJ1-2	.	TGCGCCAGCAGCCAAGAGCGAAGGGGCTACGGCTACACCTTC	CASSQERRGYGYTF
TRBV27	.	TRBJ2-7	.	TGTGCCAGCAGTTTAGGGTTGGGGGCCGCCGAGCAGTACTTC	CASSLGLGAAEQYF
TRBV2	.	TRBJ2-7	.	TGTGCCAGCAGTGAGTGGGAAAGTGCCTCCTACGAGCAGTACTTC	CASSEWESASYEQYF
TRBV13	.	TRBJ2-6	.	TGTGCCACCGCTATGTACCTCCGCTCTGGGGCCAACGTCCTGACTTTC	CATAMYLRSGANVLTF
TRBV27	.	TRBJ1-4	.	TGTGCCAGCAGGTCCTGGACAGCAACTAATGAAAAACTGTTTTTT	CASRSWTATNEKLFF
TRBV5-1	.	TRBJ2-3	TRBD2	TGCGCCAGCAGCTCCTTAGCGGGAGGGCCTGGCACAGATACGCAGTATTTT	CASSSLAGGPGTDTQYF
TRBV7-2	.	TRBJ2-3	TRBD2	TGTGCCAGCAGCTTCGGGGGGGCCGGCACAGATACGCAGTATTTT	CASSFGGAGTDTQYF
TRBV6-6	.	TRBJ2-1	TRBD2	TGTGCCAGCAGCTCGGGACTAGTGAATGAGCAGTTCTTC	CASSSGLVNEQFF
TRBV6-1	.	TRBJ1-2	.	TGTGCCAGCAGGATGGGCACAAACTATGGCTACACCTTC	CASRMGTNYGYTF
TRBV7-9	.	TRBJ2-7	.	TGTGCCAGCAGCTTAGCGGTGGGGGGCGAGCAGTACTTC	CASSLAVGGEQYF
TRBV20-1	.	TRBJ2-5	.	TGCAGTGCTCACTTTGGGGAGACCCAGTACTTC	CSAHFGETQYF
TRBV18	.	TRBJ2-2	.	TGTGCCAGCTCACCCATTATAGTAGAGTCGGCCGGGGAGCTGTTTTTT	CASSPIIVESAGELFF
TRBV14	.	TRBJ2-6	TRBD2	TGTGCCAGCAGCCCGTTGCAAGCGGGAGTTTCCGGGGCCAACGTCCTGACTTTC	CASSPLQAGVSGANVLTF
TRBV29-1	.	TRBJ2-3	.	TGCAGCGCTGACAGCGACCTTGTAGATACGCAGTATTTT	CSADSDLVDTQYF